Each of the 19 T cell receptor beta chains below was sequenced from the same sample in a study of early T cells in non-severe SARS-CoV-2 infection. One entry per CDR3 protein results from TCRdb running MiXCR on the 5' RACE reads. Seen here are tens of thousands of distinct CDR3 sequences, approximately 12% observed once, and the top ten hold about 1.3%. The sample comprised whole blood. The source is an adult who was a healthcare worker with PCR-confirmed SARS-CoV-2 infection or an uninfected control (not recorded which).

There are many counts of this clonotype. The DNA of the CDR3 is TGTGCCAGCGGCTTAAGAAAGAACACCATATATTTT. Translation: CASGLRKNTIYF. The J gene is TRBJ1-3, the V gene TRBV9; D uncertain. V gave up 7 bases and J gave up 7 bases, with 12 bases separating them. CDR1 and CDR2 (germline): SGDLS, YYNGEE. The CDR3 spans 12 residues. Full variable domain (missing parts from reference TRBV9 and TRBJ1-3): DSGVTQTPKHLITATGQRVTLRCSPRSGDLSVYWYQQSLDQGLQFLIQYYNGEERAKGNILERFSAQQFPDLHSELNLSSLELGDSALYFCASGLRKNTIYFGEGSWLTVV.

The table lists this clonotype with many counts. J is TRBJ1-6 and V is TRBV15; D remains ambiguous. The CDR3 has 16 amino acids. Germline CDR1 LNHNV, CDR2 YYDKDF (reference sequence). V was trimmed by 2 bases and J by 2 bases, leaving 10 bases between them. The CDR3 here is CATSRNRIAYNSPLHF. The CDR3, as DNA: TGTGCCACCAGCAGAAATCGAATAGCCTATAATTCACCCCTCCACTTT.

This clonotype was counted many times. The chain couples TRBV5-6 to TRBJ2-2, with D possibly being TRBD1 or TRBD2 (6 bases each). Trimming stripped 5 bases from V and 9 bases from J, with 20 bases between. The CDR3 has 15 amino acids. Germline CDR1 SGHDT, CDR2 YYEEEE. This CDR3 is CASSLNGGDFRELFF. CDR3 DNA: TGTGCCAGCAGTCTCAACGGGGGCGATTTCCGGGAGCTGTTTTTT. Full variable domain (remainder filled in from reference TRBV5-6 and TRBJ2-2): DAGVTQSPTHLIKTRGQQVTLRCSPKSGHDTVSWYQQALGQGPQFIFQYYEEEERQRGNFPDRFSGHQFPNYSSELNVNALLLGDSALYLCASSLNGGDFRELFFGEGSRLTVL.

The sample holds many counts of this clonotype. The chain uses TRBV10-1 and TRBJ2-7; possible D gene TRBD1, 6 bases. V shed 6 bases and J shed 1 base, with 10 bases lying between them. This CDR3 region has 13 residues. The V gene's germline CDR1 is WNHNN and CDR2 SYGVQD (reference sequence). Here the CDR3 reads CASSDDRSYEQYF. The DNA of the CDR3 is TGCGCCAGCAGCGACGACAGGTCCTACGAGCAGTACTTC.

In its sample, this clonotype was seen many times. The genes are TRBV7-9 and TRBJ1-3; D is unclear. CDR1 and CDR2 (germline): SEHNR, FQNEAQ (reference sequence). CDR3 size: 13 residues. V lost 5 bases to trimming and J lost 0 bases, with 5 bases between them. In DNA, the CDR3 is TGTGCCAGCAGCCCTTCCTCTGGAAACACCATATATTTT. It codes for CASSPSSGNTIYF.

J is TRBJ2-3 and V is TRBV18; 9 positions match TRBD1. V shed 4 bases and J 6 bases; nucleotides not matched to a gene: 8. Germline CDR1 and CDR2: KGHSH and LQKENI. The CDR3 totals 15 residues. The CDR3 region is CASSRRTGDEDTQYF. In DNA form, the CDR3 reads TGTGCCAGCTCACGGAGGACAGGGGACGAGGATACGCAGTATTTT.

This clonotype showed up many times. The chain joins TRBV7-2 to TRBJ2-3; TRBD2 might be the D (6 bases). The V and J ends lost 4 bases and 0 bases respectively, with 14 bases between them. CDR3 size: 16 residues. The germline CDR1 and CDR2 sequences are SGHTA and FQGNSA. In nucleotides, the CDR3 is TGTGCCAGCAGCTCCGTTGGGCTAGCGAGCACAGATACGCAGTATTTT. The encoded protein is CASSSVGLASTDTQYF.

This clonotype came up many times. The CDR3 reads CASSGVGTAFYGYTF. The CDR3 DNA follows: TGTGCCAGCAGTGGCGTCGGGACAGCTTTCTATGGCTACACCTTC. V usage is TRBV6-1 and J usage is TRBJ1-2; 7 nucleotides agree with TRBD1. The CDR3 length is 15 residues. The V segment lost 4 bases and the J segment 4 bases; nucleotides outside the gene matches: 9. CDR1 is MNHNS, CDR2 SASEGT, per germline.

This clonotype was picked up many times. The chain has TRBV18 and TRBJ1-1; D uncertain. Per germline, CDR1 KGHSH and CDR2 LQKENI. The V gene lost 3 bases and the J gene lost 0 bases, with 8 bases spanning the gap. The CDR3 extends over 14 amino acids. The CDR3 spells CASSPTRLNTEAFF. The CDR3 DNA sequence: TGTGCCAGCTCACCTACGCGGCTGAACACTGAAGCTTTCTTT.

This chain connects TRBV12-5 to TRBJ1-1, with D unresolved. The CDR3 has 14 residues. Trimming cost V 1 base and J 0 bases, with 6 bases left between them. The germline gives CDR1 LGHNT, CDR2 FRNRAP. The CDR3 nucleotides read TGTGCTAGTGGTTTGGCCAGTGTGAACACTGAAGCTTTCTTT. Translating it yields CASGLASVNTEAFF.

This clonotype was seen repeatedly, ten times or more. This rearrangement joins TRBV2 to TRBJ2-7; no clear D gene. Per the germline V gene, CDR1 is SNHLY and CDR2 is FYNNEI. CDR3 size: 12 residues. V lost 6 bases to trimming and J lost 1 base, with 7 bases between them. CDR3 residues: CASRTDSYEQYF. The CDR3 nucleotides read TGTGCCAGCAGGACTGATTCCTACGAGCAGTACTTC.

The chain is built from TRBV29-1 and TRBJ2-3; TRBD2 matches 13 bases. Per the germline V gene, CDR1 is SQVTM and CDR2 is ANQGSEA. The CDR3 is 15 amino acids. Losses at the gene ends were 3 bases for V and 6 bases for J; bases not matched to a gene: 6. In nucleotides, the CDR3 is TGCAGCGTTGACCGGACTAGCGGGAGCTTCGATACGCAGTATTTT. Translation gives CSVDRTSGSFDTQYF.

V is TRBV7-9 and J is TRBJ1-5; TRBD1 is a possible D gene (5 bases). V was shortened by 6 bases and J by 4 bases, with 13 bases between the two germline ends. CDR1 and CDR2 (germline): SEHNR, FQNEAQ (reference sequence). The CDR3 sequence is 14 residues long. CDR3 nucleotides: TGTGCCAGCAGAGCAAGGGGCCCTAATCAGCCCCAGCATTTT. It yields the protein CASRARGPNQPQHF.

The chain carries TRBV27 and TRBJ2-7; TRBD2 matches 10 bases. Germline CDR1 reads MNHEY; CDR2 reads SMNVEV (reference sequence). The CDR3 is 17 amino acids. V shed 6 bases and J 4 bases; nucleotides not matched to a gene: 15. CDR3 sequence: CASSRAPSGRAFYEQYF. For the CDR3, the DNA is TGTGCCAGCAGCCGAGCTCCAAGCGGGAGGGCCTTTTACGAGCAGTACTTC.

This clonotype was counted ten times or more. The chain uses TRBV30 and TRBJ2-2; possibly TRBD2 for D (5 bases). V dropped 8 bases and J dropped 6 bases, with 16 bases sitting between them. The CDR3 is 13 residues long. CDR1 is GTSNPN, CDR2 SVGIG, per germline (reference sequence). DNA for the CDR3: TGTGCCGCCTCTAGCAGTAGGGCCGGGGAGCTGTTTTTT. Residues: CAASSSRAGELFF.

This clonotype showed up many times. The chain has TRBV12-3 or TRBV12-4 and TRBJ2-3; the match to TRBD1 covers 10 bases. The length of the CDR3 is 15 residues. Unmatched junction bases numbered 5, after V lost 5 bases and J lost 3 bases. CDR3 bases: TGTGCCAGCAGTGCCGGACAGGGGGAGACAGATACGCAGTATTTT. Its protein is CASSAGQGETDTQYF.

This clonotype was recorded at least ten times. V and J are TRBV20-1 and TRBJ2-7; 10 bases align to TRBD1. The CDR3 is made up of 13 amino acids. Losses at the gene ends were 5 bases for V and 6 bases for J; bases not matched to a gene: 7. The germline V gene has CDR1 DFQATT and CDR2 SNEGSKA (reference sequence). The CDR3 reads CSAHIRTGGEQYF. The CDR3 DNA follows: TGCAGTGCTCATATCCGGACAGGGGGCGAGCAGTACTTC.

The sample holds many counts of this clonotype. The chain uses TRBV9 and TRBJ2-1, with a tentative D call TRBD2 (5 bases). The CDR3 runs 14 residues. Per the germline V gene, CDR1 is SGDLS and CDR2 is YYNGEE. V was trimmed by 4 bases and J by 10 bases, leaving 18 bases between them. In DNA, the CDR3 is TGTGCCAGCAGCCCCTATGACGCCCGCGGGGAGCAGTTCTTC. It specifies CASSPYDARGEQFF.

This clonotype occurred many times. The rearrangement uses TRBV6-5 and TRBJ1-2, with D tentatively TRBD1 (5 bases). This CDR3 region has 13 residues. Trimming removed 8 bases at V and 2 bases at J, with 12 bases between. The V gene's germline CDR1 is MNHEY and CDR2 SVGAGI. The CDR3 loop is CASGTGKNYGYTF. In DNA, the CDR3 is TGTGCCAGCGGGACCGGGAAGAACTATGGCTACACCTTC.